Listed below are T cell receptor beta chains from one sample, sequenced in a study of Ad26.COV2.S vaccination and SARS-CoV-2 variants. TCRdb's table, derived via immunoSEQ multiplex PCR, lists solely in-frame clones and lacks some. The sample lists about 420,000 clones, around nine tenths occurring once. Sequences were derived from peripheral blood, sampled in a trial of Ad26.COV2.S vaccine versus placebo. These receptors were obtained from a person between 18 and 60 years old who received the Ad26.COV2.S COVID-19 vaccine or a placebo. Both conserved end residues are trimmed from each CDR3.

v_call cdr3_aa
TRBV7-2 ASSLRQWGDTDTQY
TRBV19 ASSTSDNHLVYT
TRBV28 ASSYRGRVEEQY
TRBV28 ASSHTGMADTQY
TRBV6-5 ASLGSRGDGYT
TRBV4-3 ASSQQAGDTGQPQH
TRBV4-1 ASSRDRDYGYT
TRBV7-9 ASSLSGNTGELF
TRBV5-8 ASSYTLGAGGELF
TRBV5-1 ASSLGQWETQY
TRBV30 AWSVWNTGELF
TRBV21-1 ASRGVTGYSNQPQH
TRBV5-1 ASSLEPKNTEAF
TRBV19 ASSIGTGPSYEQY
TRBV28 ASSTQWEAAMNTEAF
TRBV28 ASSSLRTGKVEKLF
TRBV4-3 ASSRGQGGNSPLH
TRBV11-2 ASSPYGDTQY
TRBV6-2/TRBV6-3 ASSYDREHSYEQY
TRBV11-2 ASNKKAASGGGLEQY
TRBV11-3 ASSREYEQY
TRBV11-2 ASSSLRGRPYEQY
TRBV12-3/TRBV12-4 ASSLTYEQF
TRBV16 ASSQSGQGTGELF
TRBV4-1 ASRPGHYGYT
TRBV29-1 SVERARFSGVGTDTQY
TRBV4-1 ASSQDASGGAPYEQY
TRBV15 ATSRRSGGGNQPQH
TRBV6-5 ASSLRGSSGNTIY
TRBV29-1 SVEMGARTEAF
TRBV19 ASRNYRDYGYT
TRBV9 ASSVDGTINYEQY
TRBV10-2 ASTEWAIGYEQY
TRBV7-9 ASSLKGGYYEQY
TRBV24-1 ATSDSSRAGTGELF
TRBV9 ASSVGPAGAYDEQF
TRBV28 ASSTRGQLMNTEAF
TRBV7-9 ASSRNRGGQETQY
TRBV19 ASSTQATGLPTTGELF
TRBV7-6 ASSSRGDSPLH